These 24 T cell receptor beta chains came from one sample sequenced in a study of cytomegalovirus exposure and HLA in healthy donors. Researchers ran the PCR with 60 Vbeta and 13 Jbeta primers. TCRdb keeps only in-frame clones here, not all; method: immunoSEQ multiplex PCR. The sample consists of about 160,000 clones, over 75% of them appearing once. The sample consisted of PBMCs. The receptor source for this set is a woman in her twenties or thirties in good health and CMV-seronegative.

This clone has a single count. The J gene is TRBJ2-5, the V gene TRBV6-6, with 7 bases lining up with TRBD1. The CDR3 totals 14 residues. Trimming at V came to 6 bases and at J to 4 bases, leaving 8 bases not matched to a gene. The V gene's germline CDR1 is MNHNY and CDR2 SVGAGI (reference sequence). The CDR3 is CASRETGVAETQYF. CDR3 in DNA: TGTGCCAGCAGGGAAACAGGGGTCGCAGAGACCCAGTACTTC.

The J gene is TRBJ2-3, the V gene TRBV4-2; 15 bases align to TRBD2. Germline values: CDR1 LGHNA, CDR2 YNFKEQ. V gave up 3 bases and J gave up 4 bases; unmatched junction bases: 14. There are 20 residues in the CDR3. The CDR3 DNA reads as TGTGCCAGCAGCCAGGAACGGACTAGCGGGGGGGCCTTAATCGCAGATACGCAGTATTTT. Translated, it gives CASSQERTSGGALIADTQYF.

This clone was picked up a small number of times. CDR3 sequence: CASSRTGNQPQHF. The CDR3 nucleotides read TGTGCCAGCAGTCGGACAGGGAATCAGCCCCAGCATTTT. The chain links TRBV6-1 to TRBJ1-5; TRBD1 aligns across 8 bases. V was pared by 5 bases and J by 4 bases, with 1 base of the junction left unmatched. Germline CDR1 reads MNHNS; CDR2 reads SASEGT. The CDR3 is 13 amino acids.

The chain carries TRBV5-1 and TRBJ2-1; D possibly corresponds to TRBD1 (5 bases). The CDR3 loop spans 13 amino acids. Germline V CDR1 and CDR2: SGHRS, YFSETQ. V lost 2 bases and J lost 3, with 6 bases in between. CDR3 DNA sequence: TGCGCCAGCAGCTTACAGGACTACAATGAGCAGTTCTTC. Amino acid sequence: CASSLQDYNEQFF.

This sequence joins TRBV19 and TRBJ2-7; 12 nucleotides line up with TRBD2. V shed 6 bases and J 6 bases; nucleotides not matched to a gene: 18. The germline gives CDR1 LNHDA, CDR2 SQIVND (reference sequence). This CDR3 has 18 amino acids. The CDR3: CASSPGLAGTARGFEQYF. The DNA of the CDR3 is TGTGCCAGTAGCCCCGGACTAGCGGGAACCGCCCGGGGGTTCGAGCAGTACTTC.

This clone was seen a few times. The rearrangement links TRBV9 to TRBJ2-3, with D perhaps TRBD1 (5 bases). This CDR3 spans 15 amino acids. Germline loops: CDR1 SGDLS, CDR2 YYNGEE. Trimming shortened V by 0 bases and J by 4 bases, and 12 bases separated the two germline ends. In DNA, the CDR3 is TGTGCCAGCAGCGTAGGAGACACAGGTTCAGATACGCAGTATTTT. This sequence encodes CASSVGDTGSDTQYF. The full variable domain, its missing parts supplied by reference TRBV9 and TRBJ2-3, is DSGVTQTPKHLITATGQRVTLRCSPRSGDLSVYWYQQSLDQGLQFLIQYYNGEERAKGNILERFSAQQFPDLHSELNLSSLELGDSALYFCASSVGDTGSDTQYFGPGTRLTVL.

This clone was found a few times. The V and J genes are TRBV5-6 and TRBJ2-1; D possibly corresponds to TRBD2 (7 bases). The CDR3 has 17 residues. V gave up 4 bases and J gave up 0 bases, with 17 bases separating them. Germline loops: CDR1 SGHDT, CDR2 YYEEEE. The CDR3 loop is CASSIYGGRSSYNEQFF. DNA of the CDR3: TGTGCCAGCAGCATCTACGGGGGGCGGAGCTCCTACAATGAGCAGTTCTTC.

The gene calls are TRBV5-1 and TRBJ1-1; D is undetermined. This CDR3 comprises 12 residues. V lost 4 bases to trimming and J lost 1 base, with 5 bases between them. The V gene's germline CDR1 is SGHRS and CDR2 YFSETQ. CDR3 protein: CASSGQNTEAFF. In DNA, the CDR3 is TGCGCCAGCAGCGGCCAGAACACTGAAGCTTTCTTT.

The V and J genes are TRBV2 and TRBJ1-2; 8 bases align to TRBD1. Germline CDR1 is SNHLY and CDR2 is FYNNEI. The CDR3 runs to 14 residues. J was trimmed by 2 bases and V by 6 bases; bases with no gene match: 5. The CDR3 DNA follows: TGTGCCAGCAGAAACCGGACAGGGAACTATGGCTACACCTTC. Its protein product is CASRNRTGNYGYTF.

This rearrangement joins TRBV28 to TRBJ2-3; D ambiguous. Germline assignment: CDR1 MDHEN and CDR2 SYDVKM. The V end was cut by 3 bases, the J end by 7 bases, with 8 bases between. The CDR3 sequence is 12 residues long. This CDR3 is CASSFSKNTQYF. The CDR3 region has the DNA TGTGCCAGCAGTTTTAGTAAGAATACGCAGTATTTT.

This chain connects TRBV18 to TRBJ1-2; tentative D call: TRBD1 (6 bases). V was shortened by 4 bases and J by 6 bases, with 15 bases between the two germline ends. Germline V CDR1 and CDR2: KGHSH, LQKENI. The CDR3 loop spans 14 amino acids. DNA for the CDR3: TGTGCCAGCTCACTTGACAGGAGAGGGAATGGCTACACCTTC. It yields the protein CASSLDRRGNGYTF.

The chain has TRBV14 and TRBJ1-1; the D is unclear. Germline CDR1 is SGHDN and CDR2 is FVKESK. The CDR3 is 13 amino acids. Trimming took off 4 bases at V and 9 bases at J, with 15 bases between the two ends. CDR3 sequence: CASSPAYGVQAFF. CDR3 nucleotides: TGTGCCAGCAGCCCAGCTTACGGGGTTCAAGCTTTCTTT.

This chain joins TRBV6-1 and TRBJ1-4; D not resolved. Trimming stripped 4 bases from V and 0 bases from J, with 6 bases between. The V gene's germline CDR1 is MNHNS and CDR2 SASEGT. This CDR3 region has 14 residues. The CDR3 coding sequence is TGTGCCAGCAGTGTTACGGCAACTAATGAAAAACTGTTTTTT. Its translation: CASSVTATNEKLFF.

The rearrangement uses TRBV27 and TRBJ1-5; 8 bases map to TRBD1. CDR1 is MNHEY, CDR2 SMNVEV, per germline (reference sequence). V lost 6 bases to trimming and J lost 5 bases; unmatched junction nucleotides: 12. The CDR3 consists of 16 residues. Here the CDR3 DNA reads TGTGCCAGCAGAGCCCGCGGACAGGGAAGGGATCAGCCCCAGCATTTT. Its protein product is CASRARGQGRDQPQHF.

The CDR3 DNA reads TGCAGCGTAACAACGGGGGGAAACACCATATATTTT. Amino acids: CSVTTGGNTIYF. The chain links TRBV29-1 to TRBJ1-3, with no clear D. CDR1 is SQVTM and CDR2 is ANQGSEA in the germline V gene. The V end was cut by 6 bases, the J end by 4 bases, with 10 bases between. The CDR3 length is 12 residues.

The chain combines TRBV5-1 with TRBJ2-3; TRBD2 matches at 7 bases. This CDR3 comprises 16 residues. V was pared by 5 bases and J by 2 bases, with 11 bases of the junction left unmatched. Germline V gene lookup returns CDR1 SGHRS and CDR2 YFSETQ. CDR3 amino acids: CASRPLGRRDTDTQYF. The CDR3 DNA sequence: TGCGCCAGCAGACCACTCGGGAGGAGAGACACAGATACGCAGTATTTT.

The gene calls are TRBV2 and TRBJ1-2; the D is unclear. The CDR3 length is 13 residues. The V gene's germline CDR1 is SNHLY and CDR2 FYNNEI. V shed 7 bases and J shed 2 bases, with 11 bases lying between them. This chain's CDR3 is CASTTQQNYGYTF. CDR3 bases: TGTGCCAGCACCACACAACAAAACTATGGCTACACCTTC.

Here the CDR3 DNA reads TGTGCCAGCAGCGTGGGACTAGCGGGGCCTATAGAGCAGTACTTC. This translates into CASSVGLAGPIEQYF. The rearrangement joins TRBV11-2 to TRBJ2-7, with 13 bases that match TRBD2. Germline values: CDR1 SGHAT, CDR2 FQNNGV. V lost 5 bases, J lost 7 bases, and 8 bases stayed unmatched. The CDR3 length is 15 residues.

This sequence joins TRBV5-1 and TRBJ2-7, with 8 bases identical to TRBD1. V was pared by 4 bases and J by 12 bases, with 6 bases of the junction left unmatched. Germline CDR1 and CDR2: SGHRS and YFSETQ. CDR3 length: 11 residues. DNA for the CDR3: TGCGCCAGCAGCATGGACAGGGTTCCGTACTTC. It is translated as CASSMDRVPYF.

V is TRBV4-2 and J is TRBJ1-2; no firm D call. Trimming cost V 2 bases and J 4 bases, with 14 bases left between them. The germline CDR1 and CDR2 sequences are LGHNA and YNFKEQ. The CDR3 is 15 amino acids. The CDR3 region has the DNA TGTGCCAGCAGCCAACTATGGGCCAGCCGCTATGGCTACACCTTC. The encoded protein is CASSQLWASRYGYTF.

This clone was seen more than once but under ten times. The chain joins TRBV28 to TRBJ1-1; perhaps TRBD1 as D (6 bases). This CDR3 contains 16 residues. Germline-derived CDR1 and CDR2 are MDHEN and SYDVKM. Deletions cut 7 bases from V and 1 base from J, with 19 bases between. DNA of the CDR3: TGTGCCAGCACCCTAAGGGGGGGACTTTGGAACACTGAAGCTTTCTTT. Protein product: CASTLRGGLWNTEAFF.

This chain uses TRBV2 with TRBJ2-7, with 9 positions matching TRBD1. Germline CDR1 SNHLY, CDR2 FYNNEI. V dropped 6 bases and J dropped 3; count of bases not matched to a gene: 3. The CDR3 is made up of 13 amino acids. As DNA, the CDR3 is TGTGCCAGCAGGGAGGACAGGGGCTACGAGCAGTACTTC. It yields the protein CASREDRGYEQYF.

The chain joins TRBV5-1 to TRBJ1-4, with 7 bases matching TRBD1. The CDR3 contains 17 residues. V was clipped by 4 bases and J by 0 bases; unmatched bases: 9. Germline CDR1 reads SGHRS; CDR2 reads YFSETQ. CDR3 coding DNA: TGCGCCAGCAGCCCCTTAGGACAGGAGTCAACTAATGAAAAACTGTTTTTT. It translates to CASSPLGQESTNEKLFF. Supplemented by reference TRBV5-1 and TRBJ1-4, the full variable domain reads KAGVTQTPRYLIKTRGQQVTLSCSPISGHRSVSWYQQTPGQGLQFLFEYFSETQRNKGNFPGRFSGRQFSNSRSEMNVSTLELGDSALYLCASSPLGQESTNEKLFFGSGTQLSVL.

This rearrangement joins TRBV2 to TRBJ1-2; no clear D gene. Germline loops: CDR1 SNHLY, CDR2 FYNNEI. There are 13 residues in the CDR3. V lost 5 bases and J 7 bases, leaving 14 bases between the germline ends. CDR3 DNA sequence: TGTGCCAGCAGTTCACTCGTTGAGATTGGCTACACCTTC. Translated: CASSSLVEIGYTF.